Reported below is one TCR beta chain. This specimen comes from a study of blood T cell repertoires in COVID-19. J was trimmed by 3 bases and V by 2 bases; bases with no gene match: 4. Germline loops: CDR1 SGHAT, CDR2 FQNNGV. The CDR3 covers 16 residues. Clones were read by immunoSEQ multiplex PCR, and TCRdb kept only the in-frame ones, dropping some. The sample has around 260,000 clones; around 85% are singletons. For recovered donors of Cohort 3, there were two negative PCRs, clearance, or symptom resolution. Sequenced: PBMCs or T cells enriched from blood (not recorded which). The V and J genes are TRBV11-2 and TRBJ2-7, with 13 bases that match TRBD2. The sequence was obtained from a woman in her twenties or thirties who had recovered from COVID-19. CDR3 sequence: CASSLTRTSGGYEQYF. CDR3 in DNA: TGTGCCAGCAGCTTAACAAGGACTAGCGGGGGCTACGAGCAGTACTTC.